A single sample gave rise to the 24 T cell receptor beta chains below, sequenced in a study of blood T cell repertoires in COVID-19. Sequencing was performed with immunoSEQ multiplex PCR; in TCRdb, only in-frame clones are kept and a portion is missing. The sample includes about 150,000 clones, approximately 86% of them seen just once. The sequenced material came from peripheral blood. The receptors come from a woman in her forties or fifties with acute or convalescent COVID-19.

The CDR3 region is CASGLVRDGRSSYNEQFF. DNA for the CDR3: TGTGCTAGTGGTTTGGTCAGGGACGGGAGGAGCTCCTACAATGAGCAGTTCTTC. The chain is built from TRBV12-5 and TRBJ2-1; 7 bases are a match to TRBD2. V lost 0 bases, J lost 0 bases, and 8 bases stayed unmatched. Per the germline V gene, CDR1 is LGHNT and CDR2 is FRNRAP. The CDR3 sequence is 18 residues long. The complete variable domain, with remaining parts taken from reference TRBV12-5 and TRBJ2-1, reads DARVTQTPRHKVTEMGQEVTMRCQPILGHNTVFWYRQTMMQGLELLAYFRNRAPLDDSGMPKDRFSAEMPDATLATLKIQPSEPRDSAVYFCASGLVRDGRSSYNEQFFGPGTRLTVL.

V usage is TRBV10-1 and J usage is TRBJ1-1; D not certain. The germline gives CDR1 WNHNN, CDR2 SYGVQD (reference sequence). With 6 bases removed from V and 4 bases from J, the gap between germline ends came to 12 bases. This CDR3 is built from 13 residues. CDR3 sequence (DNA): TGCGCCAGCAGCGACTCCTCCGTCACTGAAGCTTTCTTT. Residues: CASSDSSVTEAFF.

The chain couples TRBV5-1 to TRBJ2-7, with 13 bases matching TRBD2. Trimming took 4 bases from V and 4 from J; bases not matched to a gene: 2. In germline, CDR1 is SGHRS, CDR2 YFSETQ. This CDR3 has 14 amino acids. DNA for the CDR3: TGCGCCAGCAGCCGGACTAGCGGGAGTTACGAGCAGTACTTC. It specifies CASSRTSGSYEQYF.

The V call is TRBV20-1, the J call TRBJ1-1; tentatively, D is TRBD1 (6 bases). Deletions cut 8 bases from V and 1 base from J, with 8 bases between. CDR1 and CDR2 from the germline V gene are DFQATT and SNEGSKA (reference sequence). This CDR3 comprises 11 residues. CDR3 nucleotides: TGCAGTCAGGGGAGGAACACTGAAGCTTTCTTT. It specifies CSQGRNTEAFF.

This clone was detected once. J is TRBJ2-2 and V is TRBV5-4, with 13 bases matching TRBD2. The CDR3 extends over 16 amino acids. CDR1 and CDR2 from the germline V gene are SGHNT and YYREEE (reference sequence). The J segment lost 5 bases and the V segment lost 4 bases, leaving 5 bases of the junction unmatched. The DNA for the CDR3 is TGTGCCAGCAGCCCACTAGCGGGAGGGATTACCGGGGAGCTGTTTTTT. As protein: CASSPLAGGITGELFF.

This chain joins TRBV5-6 and TRBJ1-3, with D possibly being TRBD1 (6 bases). V dropped 0 bases and J dropped 1 base, with 11 bases sitting between them. Germline CDR1 is SGHDT and CDR2 is YYEEEE. There are 16 residues in the CDR3. CDR3 in amino acids: CASSLDRASSGNTIYF. CDR3 coding DNA: TGTGCCAGCAGCTTGGACAGGGCCAGTTCTGGAAACACCATATATTTT. Complete variable domain (other parts from reference TRBV5-6 and TRBJ1-3): DAGVTQSPTHLIKTRGQQVTLRCSPKSGHDTVSWYQQALGQGPQFIFQYYEEEERQRGNFPDRFSGHQFPNYSSELNVNALLLGDSALYLCASSLDRASSGNTIYFGEGSWLTVV.

The chain employs TRBV5-6 and TRBJ1-1; the D is unclear. CDR1 is SGHDT and CDR2 is YYEEEE in the germline V gene. Trimming took off 0 bases at V and 7 bases at J, with 10 bases between the two ends. The CDR3 extends over 13 amino acids. As DNA, the CDR3 is TGTGCCAGCAGCTTGGGAGTTGGGAGTGAAGCTTTCTTT. Protein sequence: CASSLGVGSEAFF.

The chain is built from TRBV5-4 and TRBJ2-1, with a tentative D call TRBD2 (5 bases). CDR3 length: 15 amino acids. The germline gives CDR1 SGHNT, CDR2 YYREEE (reference sequence). Deletions cut 0 bases from V and 4 bases from J, with 11 bases between. The CDR3 is CASSLAGLRYNEQFF. As DNA, the CDR3 is TGTGCCAGCAGCTTGGCGGGATTAAGGTACAATGAGCAGTTCTTC.

The CDR3 sequence: CASSYSGGETDTQYF. CDR3 in DNA: TGTGCCAGCAGTTACTCGGGGGGGGAGACAGATACGCAGTATTTT. The chain carries TRBV6-5 and TRBJ2-3; 7 positions agree with TRBD2. Germline V gene lookup returns CDR1 MNHEY and CDR2 SVGAGI. V shed 0 bases and J 3 bases; nucleotides not matched to a gene: 3. CDR3 size: 15 residues.

This clone has just a few counts. The chain combines TRBV3-1 (or the pseudogene TRBV3-2) with TRBJ2-1, with 13 bases identical to TRBD2. Germline assignment: CDR1 LGHDT and CDR2 YNNKEL (reference sequence). V shed 1 base, J shed 4 bases, and the junction held 22 bases outside the gene matches. The CDR3 contains 23 residues. The CDR3 here is CASSQGWTSGRIGACCEYNEQFF. CDR3 nucleotide sequence: TGTGCCAGCAGCCAAGGATGGACTAGCGGGAGAATTGGGGCCTGTTGCGAGTACAATGAGCAGTTCTTC.

CDR3 in amino acids: CASSQERGTDTQYF. CDR3 DNA sequence: TGTGCCAGCAGTCAGGAGCGGGGCACAGATACGCAGTATTTT. This chain uses TRBV27 with TRBJ2-3, with D possibly TRBD2 on 6 matching bases. Germline V CDR1 and CDR2: MNHEY, SMNVEV (reference sequence). The CDR3 covers 14 residues. Trimming stripped 5 bases from V and 1 base from J, with 10 bases between.

The chain combines TRBV24-1 with TRBJ2-7; perhaps TRBD2 as D (5 bases). The length of the CDR3 is 14 residues. With 1 base removed from V and 6 bases from J, the gap between germline ends came to 12 bases. CDR1 is KGHDR, CDR2 SFDVKD, per germline. As DNA, the CDR3 is TGTGCCACCAGTGATTTAAGGGAGCCCTTCGAGCAGTACTTC. Its translation is CATSDLREPFEQYF.

This chain joins TRBV4-2 and TRBJ1-2, with D perhaps matching TRBD1 (6 bases). Germline values: CDR1 LGHNA, CDR2 YNFKEQ. Trimming stripped 0 bases from V and 4 bases from J, with 12 bases between. The length of the CDR3 is 15 residues. The CDR3 DNA follows: TGTGCCAGCAGCCAAGATGCAGGGGAAGGCTATGGCTACACCTTC. Its translation: CASSQDAGEGYGYTF.

V usage is TRBV11-1 and J usage is TRBJ1-2; 8 positions agree with TRBD1. The CDR3 consists of 13 residues. Per the germline V gene, CDR1 is SGHAT and CDR2 is FQDESV (reference sequence). V shed 4 bases and J 13 bases; nucleotides not matched to a gene: 11. The CDR3 DNA follows: TGTGCCAGCAGCTCCATCAGGACAGGGAGTACCACCTTC. This gives the protein CASSSIRTGSTTF.

The rearrangement uses TRBV5-5 and TRBJ1-5; TRBD1 aligns across 7 bases. The CDR3 consists of 14 residues. Germline V gives CDR1 SGHKS, CDR2 YYEKEE (reference sequence). V lost 4 bases to trimming and J lost 6 bases; unmatched junction nucleotides: 7. Here the CDR3 DNA reads TGTGCCAGCAGCACACAGGGGTTTGGTCAGCCCCAGCATTTT. Encoded protein: CASSTQGFGQPQHF.

This chain links TRBV4-1 with TRBJ2-7; 8 bases fit TRBD1. J was trimmed by 2 bases and V by 3 bases; bases with no gene match: 6. Germline V CDR1 and CDR2: MGHRA, YSYEKL. The CDR3 contains 15 residues. The CDR3 region is CASSHQGAGPYEQYF. CDR3 bases: TGCGCCAGCAGCCACCAGGGGGCTGGCCCCTACGAGCAGTACTTC.

J is TRBJ2-4 and V is TRBV30; TRBD1 aligns across 8 bases. Germline lookup yields CDR1 GTSNPN and CDR2 SVGIG (reference sequence). The length of the CDR3 is 12 residues. V lost 4 bases and J lost 8; bases outside the gene matches: 4. In nucleotides, the CDR3 is TGTGCCTGGACTACACAGGGGGACATTCAGTACTTC. Translation gives CAWTTQGDIQYF.

This chain uses TRBV3-1 (or the pseudogene TRBV3-2) with TRBJ1-1; D is unresolved. V was clipped by 0 bases and J by 3 bases, with 23 bases between them. Per germline, CDR1 LGHDT and CDR2 YNNKEL (reference sequence). CDR3 length equals 19 residues. CDR3 sequence (DNA): TGTGCCAGCAGCCAAGATAAAGTTAGTTCTGCCTCCTTGGACACTGAAGCTTTCTTT. Residues: CASSQDKVSSASLDTEAFF.

This sequence joins TRBV30 and TRBJ1-1; tentatively, D is TRBD1 (6 bases). Germline values: CDR1 GTSNPN, CDR2 SVGIG (reference sequence). The V and J ends lost 2 bases and 1 base respectively, with 17 bases between them. The length of the CDR3 is 16 residues. The CDR3 DNA is TGTGCCTGGAGTCCTATACGGGGGGCCGAGAACACTGAAGCTTTCTTT. This encodes CAWSPIRGAENTEAFF.

The rearrangement uses TRBV29-1 and TRBJ2-2, with 7 positions matching TRBD1. V lost 8 bases to trimming and J lost 4 bases; unmatched junction nucleotides: 7. The CDR3 loop spans 13 amino acids. Germline V gene sequence: CDR1 SQVTM, CDR2 ANQGSEA. This CDR3 is CSCWTGTTGELFF. The CDR3 DNA reads TGCAGCTGCTGGACAGGCACCACCGGGGAGCTGTTTTTT.

The chain recombines TRBV7-9 with TRBJ2-1; 7 bases map to TRBD2. This CDR3 has 16 residues. Germline CDR1 SEHNR, CDR2 FQNEAQ (reference sequence). Germline trimming cut 5 bases from V and 0 bases from J; bases unmatched to any gene: 7. CDR3 loop: CASSRRGSSSYNEQFF. DNA for the CDR3: TGTGCCAGCAGCAGGCGGGGGTCGAGCTCCTACAATGAGCAGTTCTTC. The full variable domain, with the rest looked up from reference TRBV7-9 and TRBJ2-1, is DTGVSQNPRHKITKRGQNVTFRCDPISEHNRLYWYRQTLGQGPEFLTYFQNEAQLEKSRLLSDRFSAERPKGSFSTLEIQRTEQGDSAMYLCASSRRGSSSYNEQFFGPGTRLTVL.

This clone appeared once. The V gene is TRBV29-1, the J gene TRBJ2-1; 8 nucleotides match TRBD2. Trimming took 3 bases from V and 1 from J; bases not matched to a gene: 17. Per the germline V gene, CDR1 is SQVTM and CDR2 is ANQGSEA. The CDR3 contains 19 residues. In DNA, the CDR3 is TGCAGCGTTGAGGGTCAAATTAGGCTAGCGGGTCCGTCCTACAATGAGCAGTTCTTC. Translation: CSVEGQIRLAGPSYNEQFF.

This sequence joins TRBV2 and TRBJ2-7; 12 bases map to TRBD2. Germline CDR1 SNHLY, CDR2 FYNNEI. This CDR3 spans 17 amino acids. J lost 5 bases, V lost 6 bases, and 14 bases had no gene match. The CDR3 here is CASRRLLAGGPINEQYF. CDR3 DNA sequence: TGTGCCAGCAGGCGACTTCTAGCGGGAGGGCCAATCAACGAGCAGTACTTC.

The chain employs TRBV30 and TRBJ1-2; 9 positions agree with TRBD1. Per the germline V gene, CDR1 is GTSNPN and CDR2 is SVGIG (reference sequence). Trimming took 0 bases from V and 8 from J; bases not matched to a gene: 4. The CDR3 runs to 13 residues. The CDR3 loop reads CAWSVQGAEGYTF. The CDR3, as DNA: TGTGCCTGGAGTGTACAGGGGGCGGAAGGCTACACCTTC.